This TCR beta chain appears in the sequencing data of a study of neurological immune-mediated disorders. This CDR3 comprises 12 residues. The V and J ends lost 5 bases and 7 bases, in that order; junction bases with no gene match: 4. The germline V gene has CDR1 SGHTA and CDR2 FQGNSA. Time point of the sample: technical triplicate 2. CD4+ or CD8+ T cells, fewer than 1.3 million per library, were used for sorted libraries. This clonotype was counted at least ten times. Its antigen remains unknown. TCRdb re-analysed the 5' RACE reads in MiXCR, keeping a single row per CDR3 protein. The sample shows under 35,000 distinct CDR3 sequences, about an eighth of them seen only once. Overall study results and limits: No CDR3 amino acid sequences were shared by expanded clones across subjects, suggesting private repertoires in all groups.

The V call is TRBV7-2, the J call TRBJ1-1; 7 bases line up with TRBD1. The source of this sequence is a female donor with HTLV-1-associated myelopathy (HAM/TSP). Input material: CD4+ T cells from blood. Here the CDR3 reads CASSLDRVEAFF. The CDR3 DNA reads TGTGCCAGCAGCCTAGACAGGGTTGAAGCTTTCTTT.